The clone carrying this T cell receptor (beta chain) was seen a few times. Its antigen is still unknown. Only in-frame clones appear in the TCRdb table, and some are missing; sequencing was by immunoSEQ multiplex PCR. The table includes approximately 300,000 clones, roughly 90% detected once. The data belong to a study of cytomegalovirus exposure and HLA in healthy donors. Study information: Both the 120 validation repertoires and the 666 first-cohort repertoires used the same platform, as reported by a later analysis.

Findings and limits, study-wide: Many donors carried some public TCRs, although rarity characterized most TCR sequences.

The CDR3 consists of 15 residues. V gave up 5 bases and J gave up 0 bases, with 10 bases separating them. Germline-derived CDR1 and CDR2 are SNHLY and FYNNEI. The chain joins TRBV2 to TRBJ2-2; D is perhaps TRBD1 (5 bases). This receptor was obtained from a woman aged 18 to 35 in good health and CMV-seronegative. Sequencing was performed on PBMCs. Here the CDR3 reads CASSKDNPNTGELFF. Written as DNA, the CDR3 is TGTGCCAGCAGTAAGGACAACCCGAACACCGGGGAGCTGTTTTTT.